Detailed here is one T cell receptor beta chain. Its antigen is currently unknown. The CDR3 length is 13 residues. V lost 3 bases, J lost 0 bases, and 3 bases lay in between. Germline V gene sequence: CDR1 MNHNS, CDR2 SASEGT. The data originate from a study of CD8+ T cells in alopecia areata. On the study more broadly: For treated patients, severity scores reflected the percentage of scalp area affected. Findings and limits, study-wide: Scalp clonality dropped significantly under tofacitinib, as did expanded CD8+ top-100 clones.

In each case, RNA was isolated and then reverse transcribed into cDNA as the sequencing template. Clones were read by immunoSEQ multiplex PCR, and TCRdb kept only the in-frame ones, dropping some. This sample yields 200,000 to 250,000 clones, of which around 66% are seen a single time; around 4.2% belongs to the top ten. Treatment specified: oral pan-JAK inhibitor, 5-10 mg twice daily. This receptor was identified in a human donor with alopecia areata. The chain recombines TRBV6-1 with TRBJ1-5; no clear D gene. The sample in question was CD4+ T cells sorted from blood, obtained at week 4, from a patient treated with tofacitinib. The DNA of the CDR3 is TGTGCCAGCAGTGACTCTAGCAATCAGCCCCAGCATTTT. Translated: CASSDSSNQPQHF.